The present entry profiles one TCR beta chain with its context. Antigen: not known. The data belong to a study of cytomegalovirus exposure and HLA in healthy donors. Among the donors, all were healthy bone marrow donors. Study results and limitations: Excluded: some indistinguishable V segments such as TRBV6-2 and TRBV6-3. The authors reported that TCR beta sequences could predict HLA-A and HLA-B alleles. These predictions were accurate for most subjects in the first cohort. Links to common viral pathogens appeared, in a later analysis, for several of the most significant clusters.

The PCR employed 60 Vbeta primers together with 13 Jbeta primers. The table came from immunoSEQ multiplex PCR; TCRdb's copy has only in-frame clones and leaves some out. The sample has some 71,000 clones, roughly 74% seen once. There are 15 residues in the CDR3. V lost 7 bases, J lost 0 bases, and 17 bases lay in between. The germline V gene encodes CDR1 SQVTM and CDR2 ANQGSEA. This receptor was obtained from a woman in her 30s in good health and CMV-seropositive. The specimen was PBMCs. This chain joins TRBV29-1 and TRBJ2-3; tentative D call: TRBD2 (6 bases). The CDR3 nucleotides read TGCAGCGCTGACTCCGGGACTGAAAGCACAGATACGCAGTATTTT. This gives the protein CSADSGTESTDTQYF.